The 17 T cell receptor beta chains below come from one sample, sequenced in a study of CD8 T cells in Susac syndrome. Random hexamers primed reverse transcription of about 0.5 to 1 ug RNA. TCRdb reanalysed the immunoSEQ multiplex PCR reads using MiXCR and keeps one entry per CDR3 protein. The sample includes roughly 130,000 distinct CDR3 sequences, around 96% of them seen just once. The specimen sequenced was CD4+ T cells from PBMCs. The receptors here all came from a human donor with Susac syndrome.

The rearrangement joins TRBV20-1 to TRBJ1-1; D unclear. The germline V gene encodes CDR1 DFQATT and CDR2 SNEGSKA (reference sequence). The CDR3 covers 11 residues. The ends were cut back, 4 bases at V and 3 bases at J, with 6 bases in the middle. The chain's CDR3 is CSAISYTEAFF. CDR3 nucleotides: TGCAGTGCTATTTCGTACACTGAAGCTTTCTTT.

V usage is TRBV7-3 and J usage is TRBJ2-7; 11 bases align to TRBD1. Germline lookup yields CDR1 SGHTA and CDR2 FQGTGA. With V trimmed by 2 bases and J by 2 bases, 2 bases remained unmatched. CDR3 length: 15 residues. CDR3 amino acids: CASSLSDRGPYEQYF. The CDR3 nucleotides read TGTGCCAGCAGCTTATCGGACAGGGGGCCCTACGAGCAGTACTTC.

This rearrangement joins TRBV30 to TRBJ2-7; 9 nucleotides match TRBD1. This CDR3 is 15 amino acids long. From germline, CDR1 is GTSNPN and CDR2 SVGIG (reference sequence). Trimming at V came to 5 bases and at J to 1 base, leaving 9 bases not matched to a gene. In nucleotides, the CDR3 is TGTGCCTGGCGAATGACAGGGGGAGGGTCCTACGAGCAGTACTTC. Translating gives CAWRMTGGGSYEQYF.

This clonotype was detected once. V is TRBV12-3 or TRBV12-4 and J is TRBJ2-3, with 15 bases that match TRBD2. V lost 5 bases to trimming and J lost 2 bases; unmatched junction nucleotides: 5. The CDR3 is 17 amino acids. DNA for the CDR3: TGTGCCAGCAGTCCGGGACTAGCGGGAGGAACCACAGATACGCAGTATTTT. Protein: CASSPGLAGGTTDTQYF.

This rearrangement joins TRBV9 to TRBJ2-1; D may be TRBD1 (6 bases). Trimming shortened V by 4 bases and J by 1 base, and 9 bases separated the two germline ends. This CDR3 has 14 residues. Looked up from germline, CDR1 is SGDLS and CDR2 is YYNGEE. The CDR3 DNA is TGTGCCAGCAGCCGACAGGCGTCCTACAATGAGCAGTTCTTC. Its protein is CASSRQASYNEQFF.

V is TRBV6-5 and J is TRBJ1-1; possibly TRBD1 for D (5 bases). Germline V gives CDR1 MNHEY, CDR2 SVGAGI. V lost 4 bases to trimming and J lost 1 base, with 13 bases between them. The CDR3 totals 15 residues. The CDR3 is CASSFTRQRNTEAFF. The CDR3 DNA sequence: TGTGCCAGCAGTTTCACTAGACAGAGGAACACTGAAGCTTTCTTT.

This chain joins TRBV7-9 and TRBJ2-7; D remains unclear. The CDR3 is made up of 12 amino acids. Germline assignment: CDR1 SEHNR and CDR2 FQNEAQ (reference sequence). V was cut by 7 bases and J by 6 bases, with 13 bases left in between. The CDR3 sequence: CASTLWGFEQYF. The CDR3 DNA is TGTGCCAGCACCCTCTGGGGATTCGAGCAGTACTTC.

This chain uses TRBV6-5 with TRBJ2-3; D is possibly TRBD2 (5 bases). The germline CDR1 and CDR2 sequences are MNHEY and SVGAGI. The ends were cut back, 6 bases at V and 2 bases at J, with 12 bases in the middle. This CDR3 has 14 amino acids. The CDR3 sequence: CASRMAGPTDTQYF. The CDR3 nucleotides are TGTGCCAGCAGGATGGCGGGCCCCACAGATACGCAGTATTTT.

The CDR3 DNA follows: TGTGCCAGCAGCCAAGGAACAGGGGGCAACACAGATACGCAGTATTTT. It is translated as CASSQGTGGNTDTQYF. This rearrangement joins TRBV4-2 to TRBJ2-3; 9 bases map to TRBD1. Trimming at V came to 1 base and at J to 2 bases, leaving 4 bases not matched to a gene. The CDR3 is made up of 16 amino acids. Germline loops: CDR1 LGHNA, CDR2 YNFKEQ.

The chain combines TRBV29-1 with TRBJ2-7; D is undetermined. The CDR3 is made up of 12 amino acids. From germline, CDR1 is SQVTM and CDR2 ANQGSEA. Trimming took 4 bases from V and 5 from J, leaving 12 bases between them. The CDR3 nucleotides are TGCAGCGTTGGGCTAGGAACTAACGAGCAGTACTTC. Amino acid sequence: CSVGLGTNEQYF.

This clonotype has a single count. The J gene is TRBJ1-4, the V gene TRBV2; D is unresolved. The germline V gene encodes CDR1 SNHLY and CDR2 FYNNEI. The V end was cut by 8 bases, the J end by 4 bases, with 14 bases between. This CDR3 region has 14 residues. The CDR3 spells CASGLGRLNEKLFF. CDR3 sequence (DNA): TGTGCCAGCGGCCTCGGACGGCTTAATGAAAAACTGTTTTTT. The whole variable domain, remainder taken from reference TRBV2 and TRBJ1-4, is EPEVTQTPSHQVTQMGQEVILRCVPISNHLYFYWYRQILGQKVEFLVSFYNNEISEKSEIFDDQFSVERPDGSNFTLKIRSTKLEDSAMYFCASGLGRLNEKLFFGSGTQLSVL.

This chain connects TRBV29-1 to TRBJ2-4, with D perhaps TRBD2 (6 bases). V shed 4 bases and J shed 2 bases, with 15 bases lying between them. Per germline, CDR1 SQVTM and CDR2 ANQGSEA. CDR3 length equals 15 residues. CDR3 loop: CSVGVGGSSKNIQYF. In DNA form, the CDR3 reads TGCAGCGTTGGGGTGGGGGGATCGTCCAAAAACATTCAGTACTTC.

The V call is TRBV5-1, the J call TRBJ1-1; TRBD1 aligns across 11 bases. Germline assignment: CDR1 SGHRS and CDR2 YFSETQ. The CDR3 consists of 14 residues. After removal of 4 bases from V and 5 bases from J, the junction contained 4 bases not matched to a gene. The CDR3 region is CASSMDRGQTEAFF. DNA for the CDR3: TGCGCCAGCAGCATGGACAGGGGGCAAACTGAAGCTTTCTTT.

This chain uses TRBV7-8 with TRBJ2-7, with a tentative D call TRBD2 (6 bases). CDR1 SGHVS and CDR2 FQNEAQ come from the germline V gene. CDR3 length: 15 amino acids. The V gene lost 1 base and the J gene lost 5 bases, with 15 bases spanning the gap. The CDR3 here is CASSLDGSSGNEQYF. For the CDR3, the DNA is TGTGCCAGCAGCTTAGACGGGAGTAGTGGGAACGAGCAGTACTTC. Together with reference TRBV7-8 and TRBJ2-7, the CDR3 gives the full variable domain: GAGVSQSPRYKVAKRGQDVALRCDPISGHVSLFWYQQALGQGPEFLTYFQNEAQLDKSGLPSDRFFAERPEGSVSTLKIQRTQQEDSAVYLCASSLDGSSGNEQYFGPGTRLTVT.

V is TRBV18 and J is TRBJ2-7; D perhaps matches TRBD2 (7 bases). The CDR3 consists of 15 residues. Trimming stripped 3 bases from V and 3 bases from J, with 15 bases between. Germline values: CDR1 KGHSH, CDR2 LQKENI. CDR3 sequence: CASSPQGSGGYEQYF. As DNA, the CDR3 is TGTGCCAGCTCACCGCAGGGGTCGGGAGGCTACGAGCAGTACTTC.

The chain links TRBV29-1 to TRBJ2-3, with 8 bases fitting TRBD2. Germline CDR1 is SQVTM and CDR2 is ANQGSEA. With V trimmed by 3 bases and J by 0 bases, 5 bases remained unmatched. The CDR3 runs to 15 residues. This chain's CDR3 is CSVEGLAGSTDTQYF. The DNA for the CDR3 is TGCAGCGTTGAGGGGCTAGCGGGCAGCACAGATACGCAGTATTTT.

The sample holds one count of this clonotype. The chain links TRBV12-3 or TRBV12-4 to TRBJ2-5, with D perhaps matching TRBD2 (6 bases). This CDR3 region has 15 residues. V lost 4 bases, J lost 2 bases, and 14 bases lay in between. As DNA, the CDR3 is TGTGCCAGCAGTTATCTCCAGGGAGGACAAGAGACCCAGTACTTC. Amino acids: CASSYLQGGQETQYF.